One sample yielded the 32 T cell receptor beta chains listed below, sequenced in a study of Ad26.COV2.S vaccination and SARS-CoV-2 variants. Sequenced by immunoSEQ multiplex PCR; TCRdb stores in-frame clones only, minus some. The sample lists over 400,000 clones, around 92% seen once, with about 1.7% in the top ten. Documented treatment: some 20 received Ad26.COV2.S at low or high dose, single or two shots; several received placebo; per-sample allocation not given. All samples were drawn on day 63, counting from the first vaccine or placebo injection. This sample comprised peripheral blood, obtained in a trial of Ad26.COV2.S vaccine versus placebo. The origin of the receptors is a person between 18 and 60 years old who received the Ad26.COV2.S COVID-19 vaccine or a placebo.

V usage is TRBV7-9 and J usage is TRBJ2-7, with 7 bases aligning to TRBD1. Per the germline V gene, CDR1 is SEHNR and CDR2 is FQNEAQ (reference sequence). V trimming: 5 bases; J trimming: 0 bases; junction bases outside the gene matches: 13. The CDR3 consists of 17 residues. The CDR3, as DNA: TGTGCCAGCAGCACCCATTTACAGGGGCCCAACTCCTACGAGCAGTACTTC. Protein: CASSTHLQGPNSYEQYF.

The chain recombines TRBV18 with TRBJ1-2; tentatively, D is TRBD1 (5 bases). Trimming took 3 bases from V and 8 from J, leaving 16 bases between them. Germline V gene lookup returns CDR1 KGHSH and CDR2 LQKENI. The CDR3 has 14 residues. CDR3 sequence (DNA): TGTGCCAGCTCACCCATTGAGGGACGTCCGGGCTACACCTTC. It yields the protein CASSPIEGRPGYTF.

The chain carries TRBV4-3 and TRBJ1-4; D is unclear. The V gene lost 0 bases and the J gene lost 5 bases, with 7 bases spanning the gap. The CDR3 runs to 14 residues. Germline CDR1 LGHNA, CDR2 YSLEER. In DNA, the CDR3 is TGCGCCAGCAGCCAAGATGGCCGGAATGAAAAACTGTTTTTT. Protein sequence: CASSQDGRNEKLFF.

This chain joins TRBV3-1 (or the pseudogene TRBV3-2) and TRBJ1-1; D gene unclear. Germline CDR1 LGHDT, CDR2 YNNKEL (reference sequence). Trimming removed 1 base from V and 10 bases from J, with 16 bases in between. This CDR3 contains 14 residues. The CDR3 reads CASSQASFSLAAFF. The CDR3 bases are TGTGCCAGCAGCCAAGCCTCATTTAGCCTGGCAGCTTTCTTT.

This rearrangement joins TRBV12-3 or TRBV12-4 to TRBJ1-5; D is unresolved. The V end was cut by 6 bases, the J end by 6 bases, with 12 bases between. The CDR3 runs 13 residues. CDR3 sequence (DNA): TGTGCCAGCAGCGAATCAATGGGTCAGCCCCAGCATTTT. Amino acids: CASSESMGQPQHF.

The chain has TRBV7-2 and TRBJ2-5, with 8 bases identical to TRBD1. The CDR3 is 16 residues long. Germline V gene lookup returns CDR1 SGHTA and CDR2 FQGNSA. After removal of 0 bases from V and 3 bases from J, the junction contained 6 bases not matched to a gene. The DNA of the CDR3 is TGTGCCAGCAGCTTAGCGGCGACAGGGGCGGAAGAGACCCAGTACTTC. It codes for CASSLAATGAEETQYF.

V is TRBV10-1 and J is TRBJ2-7, with 8 bases lining up with TRBD2. Losses at the gene ends were 4 bases for V and 6 bases for J; bases not matched to a gene: 2. The length of the CDR3 is 12 residues. Germline assignment: CDR1 WNHNN and CDR2 SYGVQD (reference sequence). CDR3 sequence (DNA): TGCGCCAGCAGTGTGGCGGGGGGCGAGCAGTACTTC. Translation: CASSVAGGEQYF.

The chain couples TRBV6-5 to TRBJ2-2; D is unclear. The CDR3 is 13 residues long. The germline V gene has CDR1 MNHEY and CDR2 SVGAGI. With 4 bases removed from V and 3 bases from J, the gap between germline ends came to 6 bases. DNA for the CDR3: TGTGCCAGCAGTTCCCTATACACCGGGGAGCTGTTTTTT. Protein product: CASSSLYTGELFF.

This chain links TRBV28 with TRBJ2-3; tentatively, D is TRBD1 (5 bases). There are 16 residues in the CDR3. CDR1 and CDR2 (germline): MDHEN, SYDVKM. V lost 5 bases to trimming and J lost 5 bases, with 20 bases between them. CDR3 protein: CASSPFILEGEDTQYF. The CDR3 nucleotides are TGTGCCAGCAGTCCATTCATACTGGAAGGGGAAGATACGCAGTATTTT.

The gene calls are TRBV19 and TRBJ2-4, with 7 bases matching TRBD2. Germline V gives CDR1 LNHDA, CDR2 SQIVND (reference sequence). This CDR3 has 14 amino acids. V lost 5 bases and J lost 3; bases outside the gene matches: 4. CDR3 residues: CASSWGGYKNIQYF. CDR3 sequence (DNA): TGTGCCAGTAGTTGGGGGGGGTACAAAAACATTCAGTACTTC.

This chain's CDR3 is CASSSGTSSADTQYF. CDR3 nucleotide sequence: TGTGCCAGCAGCTCCGGGACTAGTTCTGCAGATACGCAGTATTTT. The chain is built from TRBV5-6 and TRBJ2-3, with 8 nucleotides matching TRBD2. The CDR3 totals 15 residues. CDR1 and CDR2 (germline): SGHDT, YYEEEE. V trimming: 3 bases; J trimming: 4 bases; junction bases outside the gene matches: 7. The full variable domain, completed using reference TRBV5-6 and TRBJ2-3, is DAGVTQSPTHLIKTRGQQVTLRCSPKSGHDTVSWYQQALGQGPQFIFQYYEEEERQRGNFPDRFSGHQFPNYSSELNVNALLLGDSALYLCASSSGTSSADTQYFGPGTRLTVL.

This chain uses TRBV7-9 with TRBJ1-1, with D possibly matching TRBD1 (6 bases). Trimming stripped 5 bases from V and 3 bases from J, with 16 bases between. Germline V lookup: CDR1 SEHNR, CDR2 FQNEAQ (reference sequence). The CDR3 runs 15 residues. The CDR3 is CASSPLQGGHTEAFF. CDR3 DNA: TGTGCCAGCAGCCCCCTACAGGGTGGGCACACTGAAGCTTTCTTT.

This clone appeared once. V usage is TRBV9 and J usage is TRBJ2-1; tentatively, D is TRBD1 (5 bases). Trimming shortened V by 2 bases and J by 5 bases, and 14 bases separated the two germline ends. CDR1 SGDLS and CDR2 YYNGEE come from the germline V gene. The CDR3 has 15 residues. The CDR3 loop is CASSVLLTGHNEQFF. DNA for the CDR3: TGTGCCAGCAGCGTCCTCTTAACAGGCCACAATGAGCAGTTCTTC.

V and J are TRBV11-2 and TRBJ2-5, with 10 bases fitting TRBD2. This CDR3 contains 15 residues. Per the germline V gene, CDR1 is SGHAT and CDR2 is FQNNGV. The junction had 6 bases not matched to a gene; V was cut back by 4 bases and J by 4 bases. The CDR3 loop reads CASSYSGGAVETQYF. The CDR3 bases are TGTGCCAGCAGCTACAGCGGGGGGGCCGTAGAGACCCAGTACTTC.

J is TRBJ2-2 and V is TRBV19; D remains ambiguous. There are 13 residues in the CDR3. The germline V gene has CDR1 LNHDA and CDR2 SQIVND (reference sequence). The V end lost 2 bases, the J end lost 3 bases, and 4 bases lay between the germline ends. CDR3 nucleotides: TGTGCCAGTAGTATAATGGACACCGGGGAGCTGTTTTTT. As protein: CASSIMDTGELFF.

As DNA, the CDR3 is TGTGCCAGCAGCCGGGGGGAAACTAATGAAAAACTGTTTTTT. It codes for CASSRGETNEKLFF. The chain uses TRBV3-1 (or the pseudogene TRBV3-2) and TRBJ1-4; perhaps TRBD1 as D (5 bases). The germline gives CDR1 LGHDT, CDR2 YNNKEL (reference sequence). V lost 4 bases and J 1 base, leaving 7 bases between the germline ends. The CDR3 is 14 residues long.

This chain links TRBV18 with TRBJ2-3; TRBD1 matches at 12 bases. Trimming removed 8 bases from V and 2 bases from J; junction bases left unmatched: 20. Germline assignment: CDR1 KGHSH and CDR2 LQKENI. This CDR3 is 20 amino acids long. The DNA of the CDR3 is TGTGCCAGCACGAGTCCCGGGACAGGGGGCCCCTCAAGCCTCACAGATACGCAGTATTTT. As protein: CASTSPGTGGPSSLTDTQYF.

This chain links TRBV19 with TRBJ2-1; D might be TRBD1 (6 bases). The V end was cut by 3 bases, the J end by 2 bases, with 11 bases between. The CDR3 runs 15 residues. Germline CDR1 reads LNHDA; CDR2 reads SQIVND (reference sequence). CDR3 loop: CASSINRATYNEQFF. CDR3 DNA: TGTGCCAGTAGTATCAACAGGGCCACCTACAATGAGCAGTTCTTC.

The V call is TRBV7-9, the J call TRBJ2-3, with TRBD2 matching over 7 bases. The CDR3 contains 15 residues. The trim removed 5 bases at V and 0 bases at J, leaving 5 bases unmatched. Germline V gives CDR1 SEHNR, CDR2 FQNEAQ (reference sequence). This CDR3 reads CASSPGLVSTDTQYF. CDR3 DNA sequence: TGTGCCAGCAGCCCAGGACTAGTTAGCACAGATACGCAGTATTTT.

V usage is TRBV13 and J usage is TRBJ2-7; no firm D call. This CDR3 has 14 residues. Per germline, CDR1 PRHDT and CDR2 FYEKMQ (reference sequence). Trimming took 5 bases from V and 4 from J, leaving 15 bases between them. In DNA form, the CDR3 reads TGTGCCAGCAGCCCTCGGGCCACCGGTTACGAGCAGTACTTC. It encodes CASSPRATGYEQYF. Looking up the rest from reference TRBV13 and TRBJ2-7 gives the full variable domain: AAGVIQSPRHLIKEKRETATLKCYPIPRHDTVYWYQQGPGQDPQFLISFYEKMQSDKGSIPDRFSAQQFSDYHSELNMSSLELGDSALYFCASSPRATGYEQYFGPGTRLTVT.

The V call is TRBV11-2, the J call TRBJ2-7, with TRBD2 matching 14 bases. Germline CDR1 is SGHAT and CDR2 is FQNNGV. After removal of 1 base from V and 2 bases from J, the junction contained 1 base not matched to a gene. The CDR3 sequence is 16 residues long. The chain's CDR3 is CASSLGLAGGPYEQYF. The CDR3 DNA reads TGTGCCAGCAGCTTAGGACTAGCGGGGGGGCCCTACGAGCAGTACTTC.

Here the CDR3 DNA reads TGTGCCAGTAGTATAGTCGGGACGCTGGATATAAACTATGGCTACACCTTC. Its translation: CASSIVGTLDINYGYTF. V is TRBV19 and J is TRBJ1-2, with a tentative D call TRBD1 (5 bases). Trimming cost V 1 base and J 2 bases, with 17 bases left between them. Germline CDR1 is LNHDA and CDR2 is SQIVND (reference sequence). The CDR3 is 17 residues long.

This clone was detected only once. The chain combines TRBV7-6 with TRBJ2-7; possibly TRBD1 for D (8 bases). The V and J ends lost 1 base and 3 bases respectively, with 16 bases between them. Germline loops: CDR1 SGHVS, CDR2 FNYEAQ. This CDR3 comprises 16 residues. CDR3 nucleotide sequence: TGTGCCAGCAGCTTAGTGGTACAGGGGGGGATCTACGAGCAGTACTTC. It translates to CASSLVVQGGIYEQYF.

The chain employs TRBV19 and TRBJ2-4; 7 bases are a match to TRBD1. From germline, CDR1 is LNHDA and CDR2 SQIVND (reference sequence). The V gene end was trimmed by 10 bases and the J gene end by 7 bases; junction bases not matched to a gene: 10. CDR3 length equals 13 residues. CDR3 bases: TGTGCCACTTTCCCCCGGGACAGTAACATTCAGTACTTC. It is translated as CATFPRDSNIQYF.

J is TRBJ2-1 and V is TRBV20-1, with 12 bases fitting TRBD2. This CDR3 has 16 residues. The germline V gene has CDR1 DFQATT and CDR2 SNEGSKA (reference sequence). The V segment lost 3 bases and the J segment 9 bases; nucleotides outside the gene matches: 12. CDR3 DNA sequence: TGCAGTGCTAGTGCCCGGCTAGCGGGGGGGCACCGTGAGCAGTTCTTC. Translating it yields CSASARLAGGHREQFF.

In this sample, this clone turned up once. The rearrangement uses TRBV5-4 and TRBJ2-1; TRBD1 matches at 9 bases. There are 14 residues in the CDR3. From germline, CDR1 is SGHNT and CDR2 YYREEE (reference sequence). V trimming: 4 bases; J trimming: 6 bases; junction bases outside the gene matches: 5. CDR3 residues: CASSPGTGFNEQFF. The CDR3 DNA follows: TGTGCCAGCAGCCCCGGGACAGGGTTCAATGAGCAGTTCTTC.

V gene TRBV11-3 combines with J gene TRBJ2-1, with 10 bases matching TRBD2. V lost 4 bases to trimming and J lost 1 base; unmatched junction nucleotides: 1. CDR1 SGHNT and CDR2 YENEEA come from the germline V gene. The CDR3 consists of 15 residues. This chain's CDR3 is CASSYSGGSYNEQFF. In DNA, the CDR3 is TGTGCCAGCAGCTATAGCGGGGGGTCCTACAATGAGCAGTTCTTC.

J is TRBJ1-2 and V is TRBV10-2; the D is unclear. CDR1 is WSHSY and CDR2 is SAAADI in the germline V gene. V lost 3 bases and J 4 bases, leaving 12 bases between the germline ends. This CDR3 has 14 amino acids. In nucleotides, the CDR3 is TGCGCCAGCAGTGACTTACCGCATCTCTATGGCTACACCTTC. It is translated as CASSDLPHLYGYTF.

The gene calls are TRBV20-1 and TRBJ2-3, with D tentatively TRBD2 (6 bases). The CDR3 consists of 17 residues. Germline-derived CDR1 and CDR2 are DFQATT and SNEGSKA (reference sequence). Trimming pared 3 bases from V and 2 bases from J, leaving 21 bases between. The CDR3 DNA is TGCAGTGCTAGTCCAGAACTTCTTAGGAGGGCCACAGATACGCAGTATTTT. Residues: CSASPELLRRATDTQYF.

This clone has only one observation. CDR3: CASSIEGTSYGYTF. The CDR3 DNA reads TGTGCCAGTAGTATCGAGGGGACATCTTATGGCTACACCTTC. The chain combines TRBV19 with TRBJ1-2, with D possibly matching TRBD1 (6 bases). The V gene lost 3 bases and the J gene lost 5 bases, with 13 bases spanning the gap. Germline V gene data show CDR1 as LNHDA and CDR2 as SQIVND (reference sequence). CDR3 length: 14 residues.

The chain is built from TRBV23-1 and TRBJ1-1; no definite D call. TRBV23-1 belongs to the ORF category, with a function that is uncertain. The CDR3 is 11 amino acids. The V and J ends lost 10 bases and 2 bases respectively, with 8 bases between them. DNA for the CDR3: TGCGCCACCAGGTTCAACACTGAAGCTTTCTTT. It yields the protein CATRFNTEAFF.

The chain links TRBV10-3 to TRBJ2-1; D assignment may be TRBD1 or TRBD2 (5 bases each). The CDR3 is made up of 19 amino acids. V lost 0 bases and J lost 1, with 19 bases in between. Looked up from germline, CDR1 is ENHRY and CDR2 is SYGVKD. The CDR3 reads CAISESIGRGRESYNEQFF. CDR3 sequence (DNA): TGTGCCATCAGTGAGTCGATTGGCCGGGGCAGGGAGTCCTACAATGAGCAGTTCTTC.